This T cell receptor (beta chain) originates from a study of PD-L1 blockade in urothelial cancer. Time point reported: peripheral blood 6 weeks after treatment start. Generated by immunoSEQ multiplex PCR, the TCRdb table keeps only in-frame clones and is missing some. Among 100,000 to 150,000 clones listed, more than 75% were seen once. The sample here was PBMCs, taken around atezolizumab (anti-PD-L1) treatment. This TCR derives from a man aged 50-60 years with urothelial cancer.

CDR3 nucleotide sequence: TGTGCCAGCAGTTTTCAGAGGGATCAAGAGCAGTACTTC. This translates into CASSFQRDQEQYF. The rearrangement uses TRBV28 and TRBJ2-7; D is perhaps TRBD2 (5 bases). Trimming cost V 3 bases and J 7 bases, with 13 bases left between them. CDR1 MDHEN and CDR2 SYDVKM come from the germline V gene. The CDR3 is 13 residues long.